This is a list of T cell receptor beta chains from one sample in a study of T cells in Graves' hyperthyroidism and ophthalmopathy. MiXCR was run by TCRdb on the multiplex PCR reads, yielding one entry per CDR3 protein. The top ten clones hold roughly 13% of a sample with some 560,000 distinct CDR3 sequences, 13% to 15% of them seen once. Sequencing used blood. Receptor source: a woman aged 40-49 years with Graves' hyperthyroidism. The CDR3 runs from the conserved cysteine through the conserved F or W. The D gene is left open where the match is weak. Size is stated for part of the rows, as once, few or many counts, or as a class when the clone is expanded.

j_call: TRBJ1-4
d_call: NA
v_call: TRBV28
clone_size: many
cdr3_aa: CASSLLAGGTEKLFF
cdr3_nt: TGTGCCAGCAGCCTCCTCGCCGGGGGCACTGAAAAACTGTTTTTT

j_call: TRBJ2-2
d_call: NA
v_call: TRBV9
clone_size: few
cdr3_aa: CASSVAGANTGELFF
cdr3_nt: TGTGCCAGCAGCGTAGCCGGGGCGAACACCGGGGAGCTGTTTTTT

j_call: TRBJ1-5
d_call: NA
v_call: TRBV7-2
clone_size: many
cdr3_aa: CASSPRDQPQHF
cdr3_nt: TGTGCCAGCAGCCCACGAGATCAGCCCCAGCATTTT

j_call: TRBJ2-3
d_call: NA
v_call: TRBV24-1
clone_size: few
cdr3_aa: CATALGGSGTDTQYF
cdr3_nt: TGTGCCACCGCCCTTGGTGGGAGTGGGACAGATACGCAGTATTTT

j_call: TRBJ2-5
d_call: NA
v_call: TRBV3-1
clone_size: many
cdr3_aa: CASSQGNRALGETQYF
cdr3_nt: TGTGCCAGCAGCCAAGGCAACCGGGCTTTGGGGGAGACCCAGTACTTC

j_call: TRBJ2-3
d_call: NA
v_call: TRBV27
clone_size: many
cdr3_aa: CASSLSITPDTQYF
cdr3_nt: TGTGCCAGCAGTTTATCGATAACCCCAGATACGCAGTATTTT

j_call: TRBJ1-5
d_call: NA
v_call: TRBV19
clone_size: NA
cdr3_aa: CASSRVADQPQHF
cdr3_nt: TGTGCCAGTAGTAGGGTCGCGGATCAGCCCCAGCATTTT

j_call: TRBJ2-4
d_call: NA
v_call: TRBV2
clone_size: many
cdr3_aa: CASSERGVFGKNIQYF
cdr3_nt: TGTGCCAGCAGTGAAAGGGGAGTTTTCGGCAAAAACATTCAGTACTTC

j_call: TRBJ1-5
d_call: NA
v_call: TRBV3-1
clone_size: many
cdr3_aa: CASSQGRGPNQPQHF
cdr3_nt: TGTGCCAGCAGCCAGGGGCGGGGTCCCAATCAGCCCCAGCATTTT

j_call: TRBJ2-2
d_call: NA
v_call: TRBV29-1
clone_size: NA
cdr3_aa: CSVTNPRDTGELFF
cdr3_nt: TGCAGCGTTACTAACCCTAGGGACACCGGGGAGCTGTTTTTT

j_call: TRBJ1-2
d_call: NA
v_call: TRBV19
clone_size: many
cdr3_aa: CASSGSYGYTF
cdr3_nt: TGTGCCAGCAGTGGGTCCTATGGCTACACCTTC

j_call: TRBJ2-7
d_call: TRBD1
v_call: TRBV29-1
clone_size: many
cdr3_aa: CSVDPGGYEQYF
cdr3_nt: TGCAGCGTTGATCCAGGGGGCTACGAGCAGTACTTC

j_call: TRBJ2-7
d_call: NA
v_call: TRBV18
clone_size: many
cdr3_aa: CASSPGTVNEQYF
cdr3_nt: TGTGCCAGCTCACCAGGTACGGTTAACGAGCAGTACTTC

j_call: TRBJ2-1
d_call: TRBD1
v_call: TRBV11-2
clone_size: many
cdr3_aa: CASSLDRGTGYNEQFF
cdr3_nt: TGTGCCAGCAGCTTGGACCGGGGGACAGGCTACAATGAGCAGTTCTTC

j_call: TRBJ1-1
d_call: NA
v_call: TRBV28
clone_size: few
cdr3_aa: CASSLSYTGSEAFF
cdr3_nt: TGTGCCAGCAGTTTATCCTACACAGGGTCTGAAGCTTTCTTT

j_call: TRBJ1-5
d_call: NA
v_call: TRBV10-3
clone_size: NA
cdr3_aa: CAISESTSNQPQHF
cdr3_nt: TGTGCCATCAGTGAGAGTACTAGCAATCAGCCCCAGCATTTT

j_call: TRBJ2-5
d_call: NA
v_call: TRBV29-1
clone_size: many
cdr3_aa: CSVAPSTAQETQYF
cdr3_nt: TGCAGCGTTGCTCCGTCGACAGCTCAAGAGACCCAGTACTTC

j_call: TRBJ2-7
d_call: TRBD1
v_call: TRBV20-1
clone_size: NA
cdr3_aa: CSAPIPGQGHYEQYF
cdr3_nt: TGCAGTGCTCCGATCCCGGGACAGGGCCACTACGAGCAGTACTTC

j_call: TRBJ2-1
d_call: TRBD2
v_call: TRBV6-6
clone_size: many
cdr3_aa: CASSYAGSSGHNEQFF
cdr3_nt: TGTGCCAGCAGTTACGCTGGGTCTAGCGGCCACAATGAGCAGTTCTTC

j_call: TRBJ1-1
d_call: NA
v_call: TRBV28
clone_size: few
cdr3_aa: CASRQQGIEAFF
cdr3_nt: TGTGCCAGCAGACAACAGGGAATCGAAGCTTTCTTT

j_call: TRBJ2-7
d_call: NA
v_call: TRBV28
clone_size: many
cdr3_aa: CASNLGAWEQYF
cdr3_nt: TGTGCCAGCAATCTGGGGGCGTGGGAGCAGTACTTC

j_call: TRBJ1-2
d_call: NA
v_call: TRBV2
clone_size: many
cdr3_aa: CASSEMSGSNYGYTF
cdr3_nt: TGTGCCAGCAGTGAAATGTCCGGCAGTAACTATGGCTACACCTTC

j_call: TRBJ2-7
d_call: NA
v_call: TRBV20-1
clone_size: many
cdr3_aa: CSASDQISSYEQYF
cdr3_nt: TGCAGTGCTAGTGACCAGATTAGTTCCTACGAGCAGTACTTC

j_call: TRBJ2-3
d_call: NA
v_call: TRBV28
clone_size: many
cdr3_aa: CASSTFFQWEAADTQYF
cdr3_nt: TGTGCCAGCAGCACGTTCTTCCAGTGGGAGGCCGCAGATACGCAGTATTTT

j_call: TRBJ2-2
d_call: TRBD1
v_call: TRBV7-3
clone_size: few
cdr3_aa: CASSQDGTGTGELFF
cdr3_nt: TGTGCCAGCAGCCAAGACGGGACAGGGACCGGGGAGCTGTTTTTT

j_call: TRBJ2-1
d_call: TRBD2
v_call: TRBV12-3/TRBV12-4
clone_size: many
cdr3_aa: CASSDIAGARYNEQFF
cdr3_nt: TGTGCCAGCAGTGATATAGCGGGAGCTAGATACAATGAGCAGTTCTTC

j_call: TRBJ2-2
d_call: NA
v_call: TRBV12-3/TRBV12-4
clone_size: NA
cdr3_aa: CASSLRSGDTGGLFF
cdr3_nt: TGTGCCAGCAGTTTAAGGTCAGGGGACACCGGGGGGCTGTTTTTT